These 7 T cell receptor beta chains were all obtained from the same sample, sequenced in a study of patients and donors after allogeneic stem cell transplantation (dated by TCRdb to between 2020 and 2021). The receptor library was made with RT-PCR. Sequencing took place on a NextSeq 550. The public reads were reanalyzed by TCRdb: fastp trimming at Q25, MiXCR alignment, in-frame beta chains only. Rows are unified per CDR3 protein, each entry keeping the most common DNA and genes. The sample has more than 850,000 distinct CDR3 sequences on record, 15% to 20% of them singletons. Together, the top ten hold 6% of the sample. Sequencing was carried out using blood, either unsorted or a sorted T cell fraction (not recorded which). The origin of the receptors is a human donor who was either an allogeneic HSCT recipient or a stem cell or donor lymphocyte infusion donor (not recorded which). It is not recorded whose cells these are; they may come from a transplant donor.

This clonotype was counted many times. V gene TRBV12-3 or TRBV12-4 combines with J gene TRBJ1-1, with 7 nucleotides matching TRBD1. V lost 7 bases to trimming and J lost 4 bases; unmatched junction nucleotides: 12. CDR3 length: 15 residues. This chain's CDR3 is CASTPRGGAGTEAFF. In DNA form, the CDR3 reads TGTGCCAGCACCCCCAGGGGGGGCGCGGGCACTGAAGCTTTCTTT.

This clonotype was detected only a few times. V is TRBV20-1 and J is TRBJ2-1, with a tentative D call TRBD2 (6 bases). With 3 bases removed from V and 1 base from J, the gap between germline ends came to 13 bases. Germline V CDR1 and CDR2: DFQATT, SNEGSKA (reference sequence). The CDR3 loop spans 15 amino acids. The CDR3 sequence is CSARRGAASYNEQFF. The DNA of the CDR3 is TGCAGTGCTAGGCGCGGGGCCGCGTCCTACAATGAGCAGTTCTTC.

The V call is TRBV27, the J call TRBJ1-6, with a possible D match to TRBD1 (5 bases). The CDR3 loop spans 14 amino acids. Trimming pared 3 bases from V and 5 bases from J, leaving 8 bases between. Per germline, CDR1 MNHEY and CDR2 SMNVEV (reference sequence). The CDR3 reads CASSFRGNNSPLHF. The DNA of the CDR3 is TGTGCCAGCAGTTTTAGGGGAAATAATTCACCCCTCCACTTT.

In this sample, this clonotype turned up a few times. V is TRBV5-1 and J is TRBJ2-7, with 13 nucleotides matching TRBD2. Germline CDR1 and CDR2: SGHRS and YFSETQ. The CDR3 runs to 17 residues. With 2 bases clipped from V and 4 bases from J, the junction kept 9 bases outside the gene matches. CDR3 sequence: CASSFRTSGREMYEQYF. In DNA, the CDR3 is TGCGCCAGCAGCTTCCGGACTAGCGGGAGAGAAATGTACGAGCAGTACTTC.

The chain carries TRBV29-1 and TRBJ2-7; TRBD1 aligns across 8 bases. The CDR3 length is 18 residues. Germline CDR1 SQVTM, CDR2 ANQGSEA. V shed 5 bases and J 2 bases; nucleotides not matched to a gene: 20. This CDR3 reads CSVNPPGQAPRRTYEQYF. The CDR3 DNA sequence: TGCAGCGTTAATCCCCCGGGACAGGCCCCGAGAAGGACCTACGAGCAGTACTTC.

This clonotype was counted a few times. V and J are TRBV5-1 and TRBJ2-5; TRBD1 matches 10 bases. There are 16 residues in the CDR3. Germline CDR1 SGHRS, CDR2 YFSETQ. Trimming took 0 bases from V and 5 from J; bases not matched to a gene: 7. CDR3 amino acids: CASSLGPTGGVETQYF. The DNA for the CDR3 is TGCGCCAGCAGCTTGGGACCGACAGGGGGCGTGGAGACCCAGTACTTC. The complete variable domain, with remaining parts taken from reference TRBV5-1 and TRBJ2-5, reads KAGVTQTPRYLIKTRGQQVTLSCSPISGHRSVSWYQQTPGQGLQFLFEYFSETQRNKGNFPGRFSGRQFSNSRSEMNVSTLELGDSALYLCASSLGPTGGVETQYFGPGTRLLVL.

The chain combines TRBV20-1 with TRBJ2-7, with a weak D call TRBD2 (5 bases). Germline V CDR1 and CDR2: DFQATT, SNEGSKA (reference sequence). V shed 7 bases and J shed 6 bases, with 19 bases lying between them. The CDR3 totals 13 residues. For the CDR3, the DNA is TGCAGTGTCACCGAGGGCCTTTCTGGCGAGCAGTACTTC. Its translation is CSVTEGLSGEQYF.